Here is one TCR beta chain with its context. What this receptor recognizes is not known. No base quality information exists; no much larger clone differs at one position. The library was generated by the immunoSEQ multiplex PCR assay. A mixture of 60 forward primers for TCR Vbeta segments and 13 reverse primers for TCR Jbeta segments was used in the multiplex PCR. Amplification of the CDR3 region of rearranged TCR beta genes was performed with a multiplex PCR assay on genomic DNA. The Illumina HiSeq System was used to sequence the amplified TCR beta libraries as 87-base-pair reads. Under the source paper's analysis protocol: In a later analysis, 77 million or so unique TCR beta chains were counted across the roughly 610 repertoires, and roughly 11 million of these chains were shared by at least two donors. A nearest-neighbor algorithm error-corrected the raw reads and collapsed the reads into unique sequences, merging closely related sequences to remove PCR and sequencing errors. Alignment of CDR3 sequences to IMGT reference sequences was used to assign V, D and J gene segments. For a sequence to be retained, a match of at least six nucleotides to both a V gene segment and a J gene segment was required. A rearrangement counted as productive if the CDR3 had no stop codons and remained in frame with V and J, and every other rearrangement counted as non-productive. Following IMGT convention, CDR3 was defined as the stretch from the second conserved V-encoded cysteine up to the conserved J-encoded phenylalanine. The earlier analysis of fewer than 750 of the donors excluded sequences that lacked an unambiguous match to a single V gene segment. In an earlier analysis of some 590 of the donors, a V segment was called functional when productive rearrangements were above 56.7%, and segregating when the standard deviation between donors exceeded 5%. A statistical classification framework was built for diagnosing cytomegalovirus status from the catalog of TCR beta chain sequences. A later analysis assigned V and J genes by comparing TCR nucleotide sequences with IMGT/GENE-DB human TR gene sequences. In a later analysis, CDR3 sequences and most-parsimonious VDJ recombination scenarios were assigned using the TCRdist pipeline. In a later analysis, each TCR beta chain was defined by its CDR3 amino acid sequence together with its V-gene family, and reads without a unique V-gene family were excluded. In a later analysis, 500 to 700 highly shared, low-generation-probability nucleotide sequences were removed to address suspected cross-contamination and a sequencing artifact. For each public chain, a later analysis derived a clonal expansion index from normalized ranks of inferred template counts within each repertoire. In a later analysis, generation probabilities were computed with a VDJ recombination model fitted to out-of-frame rearrangements, and the resulting probabilities were checked against IGoR. Hypergeometric tests were used in a later analysis to score TCR-TCR, TCR-HLA and TCR-CMV co-occurrence, with a repertoire-size bias correction applied to the TCR pairs. In a later analysis, false discovery rates were estimated by permuting HLA or CMV assignments 20 times. In a later analysis, co-occurring TCRs were grouped using DBSCAN, and TCRdist sequence similarity was added for clustering within HLA-allele-positive subsets. For co-occurrence clustering, repertoires with fewer than 30,000 or more than 120,000 public chains were excluded, along with five repertoires with anomalous nucleotide sharing. Drawn from immuneACCESS, this table holds only the in-frame rearrangements with V and J called that TCRdb kept. Clones are partly lost; checked studies trace under half to an unresolved V gene and leave the rest unexplained. The V and J calls and clone size are taken from that table; D and trimming were inferred from the DNA. Recorded for this sample are 150,000 to 200,000 clones; over 75% of them occurred a single time. The biggest ten clones account for about 6.4% of the sample.

The cohort was made up of 650 to 700 healthy bone marrow donors. At the time of sampling, all cohort members were nominally healthy, though unrecorded immune exposures were likely present. The donor tested CMV seropositive and was one of the 289 seropositive cohort members. A peripheral blood sample was collected from each donor, and TCR beta sequencing was performed on peripheral blood mononuclear cells. Genomic DNA was extracted from the blood cell samples with the Qiagen DNeasy Blood Extraction Kit. This record comes from a study of cytomegalovirus exposure and HLA in healthy donors (dated by TCRdb to between 2016 and 2019). Background on the whole study: An earlier analysis of some 500 of the donors reported 250 to 300 Gb of sequence data and 117 million unique TCR beta sequences from 150 million to 200 million T cells. An early release that covered several hundred HLA-typed donors contained about 290 gigabases of sequencing data and tens of millions of unique TCR sequences. Of the roughly 410 genotyped donors, 65% to 90% were placed in the genetic ancestry cluster associated with self-reported Caucasian donors. The aim of the study was to test whether cataloging public T cell receptors could identify signatures of past pathogen exposure. Using immunosequencing, the study profiled T cell repertoires from fewer than 700 subjects and related those repertoires to cytomegalovirus serostatus. In addition to the first cohort of around 670 subjects, a separate validation cohort of 130 or so different subjects was used. The study combined high-throughput TCR immunosequencing, statistical association of individual TCRs with disease status, and machine learning to predict cytomegalovirus infection status. A later analysis re-analyzed previously published TCR beta repertoires from roughly 690 donors and added high-resolution HLA genotyping to study TCR occurrence patterns. The later analysis used no new phenotypic data to find candidate immune exposures, relying instead on TCR beta sequences and their occurrence across donors. To decide whether each TCR beta V gene segment behaved as functional or pseudogenic, an earlier analysis of some 600 of the donors relied on high-throughput TCR beta sequencing. Donor age, sex, ethnicity and CMV serostatus were collected together with the repertoire data. Genome-wide SNP genotypes for about 60% of the roughly 670 donors were used in a later genetic analysis, which treated that subset as a discovery cohort. All discovery cohort repertoires had been generated on a single sequencing platform. Class I and class II HLA loci were covered by the typing at four-digit resolution. The number of donors typed differed by locus, with about 629-640 for A, B, C, DRB1 and DQB1, around 520 for DQA1, about 610 for DPA1, and some 440 for DPB1. Because of strong linkage in the cohort, five DR-DQ haplotypes were treated as single units for association and clustering. Among about 410 genotyped donors of the cohort, an average of roughly 230,000 unique TCR beta nucleotide sequences was sequenced per donor, of which about 18% were non-productive. What the research found in general, with its limitations: Cytomegalovirus status was reported to be diagnosed by the classifier with high specificity and sensitivity in both the original and validation cohorts. According to a later analysis, TCR association rates differed among HLA loci, with DRB1 alleles showing the most associated TCRs and HLA-C alleles showing the fewest. An association between a missense DCLRE1C variant and V-gene and J-gene trimming of TCR beta chains was found in a later genetic analysis and replicated in an independent cohort. A later analysis found that HLA-associated TCR beta chains were more clonally expanded and had lower generation probabilities than equally common non-associated chains. Only TCR beta chains were sequenced in this cohort, and the absence of alpha or paired-chain data limited detectable features. A cluster of highly shared sequence variants was judged likely to be a technical artifact of the sequencing pipeline. At a false discovery rate of 0.05, a later analysis linked under 20,000 TCR beta sequences to specific HLA alleles. A later analysis found that most CMV-associated TCR beta chains appeared HLA-restricted, with HLA associations seemingly driven largely by CMV exposure. Several of the top co-occurrence clusters appeared to be linked to parvovirus B19, influenza, CMV and Epstein-Barr virus, according to a later analysis. Because HLA typing was missing for some donors at each locus, association tests included only the typed subset. For the cohort, immune exposure information was limited to CMV serostatus. Linkage disequilibrium might explain the correlated functional status among segregating V segments, but an unknown experimental factor could not be ruled out. Assigning TCR associations to individual alleles was difficult when HLA alleles, especially DR and DQ, strongly co-occurred. A further reported finding was that TCR beta sequences accurately predicted the HLA-A and HLA-B alleles for most subjects in the first cohort. Broadly in line with IMGT annotations, most TCR beta V segments showed up in productive rearrangements about 87% or about 30% of the time in an earlier analysis of roughly 590 of the donors. A total of fewer than 200 TCR beta chains were listed by the study as associated with cytomegalovirus. The presence/absence analyses assumed that sequencing depth was roughly uniform across donors, and that assumption may not be true. It was suggested by the authors that the approach could potentially be generalized to other disease states and immunological phenotypes. While some public TCRs were present in many individuals, most TCR sequences turned up only very rarely across donors. The earlier analysis of 587 of the donors excluded 15 to 20 rarely observed V segments, including chromosome 9 orphons, because counts were too low. Three of the identified cytomegalovirus-associated TCR beta chains were confirmed in vitro to be specific for cytomegalovirus antigens. Compared with the approximately 700-donor mean, donors in an Asian-associated ancestry cluster had fewer N-insertions in productive TCRs, according to a later genetic analysis.

This sequence was found in a man aged 35 to 55 in good health and CMV-seropositive. Source material: PBMCs.

The CDR3 reads as follows: CASSSRGRGPFDYEQYF. The nucleotides read TGTGCCAGCAGCTCGCGAGGTAGGGGCCCGTTTGACTACGAGCAGTACTTC. This receptor chain uses TRBV5-6 and TRBJ2-7; a weak D assignment points to TRBD1 (5 bases agree). V was cut back by 3 bases and J by 3 bases, leaving a gap of 22 bases between them. Including cysteine and phenylalanine, the CDR3 has 17 amino acids. Left in the record is the CDR3 DNA by itself, 51 bases read in frame from the first base. CDR1 and CDR2, per the germline V gene, are SGHDT and YYEEEE.